A selection of T cell receptor beta chains follows, all from one sample in a study of PD-L1 blockade in urothelial cancer. Sequenced by immunoSEQ multiplex PCR; TCRdb stores in-frame clones only, minus some. The sample lists 30,000 to 50,000 clones; 85% to 90% were seen once. The sequencing used PBMCs, collected around atezolizumab (anti-PD-L1) treatment. The source of these receptors is a man aged 60-69 years with urothelial cancer. The CDR3 runs from the conserved cysteine through the conserved F or W. The order of the fields is D gene, J gene, clone size, V gene, CDR3 DNA, CDR3 protein. D genes are given only for firm matches. Clone size appears in some rows only: once, few, many, or a class for an expanded clone.

d_gene: TRBD2; j_gene: TRBJ2-1; abundance: NA; v_gene: TRBV6-6; CDR3nt: TGTGCCAGCAGCCCCGGGAGGAATGAGCAGTTCTTC; CDR3aa: CASSPGRNEQFF
d_gene: NA; j_gene: TRBJ2-2; abundance: NA; v_gene: TRBV6-6; CDR3nt: TGTGCCAGCAGGACTCATCAAAACACCGGGGAGCTGTTTTTT; CDR3aa: CASRTHQNTGELFF
d_gene: NA; j_gene: TRBJ1-1; abundance: NA; v_gene: TRBV27; CDR3nt: TGTGCCAGCAGTTTTGACTTAAACACTGAAGCTTTCTTT; CDR3aa: CASSFDLNTEAFF
d_gene: TRBD2; j_gene: TRBJ2-5; abundance: NA; v_gene: TRBV9; CDR3nt: TGTGCCAGCAGCCTCGGGAGGGGGGGAGAGACCCAGTACTTC; CDR3aa: CASSLGRGGETQYF
d_gene: NA; j_gene: TRBJ2-7; abundance: NA; v_gene: TRBV7-6; CDR3nt: TGTGCCAGCAGCTTAGGAGAGGGCGAGCAGTACTTC; CDR3aa: CASSLGEGEQYF
d_gene: TRBD2; j_gene: TRBJ2-1; abundance: NA; v_gene: TRBV7-3; CDR3nt: TGTGCCAGCAGCTTAGTGGGACTACCCAATGAGCAGTTCTTC; CDR3aa: CASSLVGLPNEQFF
d_gene: NA; j_gene: TRBJ2-1; abundance: NA; v_gene: TRBV5-1; CDR3nt: TGCGCCAGCAGCGTGGGGGCGACAAACAATGAGCAGTTCTTC; CDR3aa: CASSVGATNNEQFF
d_gene: TRBD2; j_gene: TRBJ2-1; abundance: NA; v_gene: TRBV19; CDR3nt: TGTGCCAGTAGTATAAGACTAGCGGGAGAGGGGAAGAATGAGCAGTTCTTC; CDR3aa: CASSIRLAGEGKNEQFF
d_gene: TRBD2; j_gene: TRBJ2-2; abundance: few; v_gene: TRBV5-1; CDR3nt: TGCGCCTCCGGGGGGACGGTGGCCGGGGAGCTGTTTTTT; CDR3aa: CASGGTVAGELFF
d_gene: NA; j_gene: TRBJ2-3; abundance: NA; v_gene: TRBV6-4; CDR3nt: TGTGCCAGCAGTGACTTGGGCAGCACAGATACGCAGTATTTT; CDR3aa: CASSDLGSTDTQYF
d_gene: TRBD1; j_gene: TRBJ1-1; abundance: NA; v_gene: TRBV27; CDR3nt: TGTGCCAGCAGTTTATCCGACAGGGGAGGCACTGAAGCTTTCTTT; CDR3aa: CASSLSDRGGTEAFF
d_gene: NA; j_gene: TRBJ1-5; abundance: NA; v_gene: TRBV7-2; CDR3nt: TGTGCCAGCAGACCACAGGCCGATCAGCCCCAGCATTTT; CDR3aa: CASRPQADQPQHF
d_gene: NA; j_gene: TRBJ2-7; abundance: once; v_gene: TRBV18; CDR3nt: TGTGCCAGCTCACCTCCCACTGCTTACGAGCAGTACTTC; CDR3aa: CASSPPTAYEQYF
d_gene: NA; j_gene: TRBJ2-1; abundance: NA; v_gene: TRBV29-1; CDR3nt: TGCAGCGCCCGTGCCGGCGGATCCTACAATGAGCAGTTCTTC; CDR3aa: CSARAGGSYNEQFF